This TCR beta chain was recovered during a study of T-cell memory formation after mild COVID-19. The V gene's germline CDR1 is SGHRS and CDR2 YFSETQ. The CDR3 is 13 amino acids. V lost 7 bases to trimming and J lost 1 base, with 11 bases between them. TCRdb redid the calling of the 5' RACE reads with MiXCR, one entry per CDR3 protein. The sample records 450,000 to 650,000 distinct CDR3 sequences, about 20% being singletons. The sequence was collected from an adult woman who had mild COVID-19 (a few samples of this study predate the infection). Cell type and time point are not known. The genes are TRBV5-1 and TRBJ1-1, with D hard to call. Sequencing was performed on PBMCs or a T cell subset sorted from them (not recorded which). The CDR3 nucleotides are TGCGCCAGCGGAAAAGTACAGAACACTGAAGCTTTCTTT. Protein: CASGKVQNTEAFF.